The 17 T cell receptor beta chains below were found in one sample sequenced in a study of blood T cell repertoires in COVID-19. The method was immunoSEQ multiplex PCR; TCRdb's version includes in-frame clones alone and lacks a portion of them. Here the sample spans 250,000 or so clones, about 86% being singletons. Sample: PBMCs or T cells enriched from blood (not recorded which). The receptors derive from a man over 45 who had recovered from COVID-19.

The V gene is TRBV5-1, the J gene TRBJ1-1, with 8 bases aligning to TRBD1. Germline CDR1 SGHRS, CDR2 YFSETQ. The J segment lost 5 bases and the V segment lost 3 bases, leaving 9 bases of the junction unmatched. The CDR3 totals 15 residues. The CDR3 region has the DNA TGCGCCAGCAGCTCCCAGGGGGCGCCCATTACTGAAGCTTTCTTT. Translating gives CASSSQGAPITEAFF.

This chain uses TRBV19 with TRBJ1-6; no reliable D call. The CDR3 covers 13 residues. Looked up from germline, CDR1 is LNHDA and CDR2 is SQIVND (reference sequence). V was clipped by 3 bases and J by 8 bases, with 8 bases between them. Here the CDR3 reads CASSILSDSPLHF. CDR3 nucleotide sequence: TGTGCCAGTAGTATCCTCAGCGATTCACCCCTCCACTTT.

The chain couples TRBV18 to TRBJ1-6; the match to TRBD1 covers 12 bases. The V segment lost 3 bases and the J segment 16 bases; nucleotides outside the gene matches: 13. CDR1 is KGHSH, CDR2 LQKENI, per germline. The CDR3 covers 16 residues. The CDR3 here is CASSPTSGTGGPLLHF. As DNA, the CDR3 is TGTGCCAGCTCACCTACCTCCGGGACAGGGGGCCCATTGCTCCACTTT.

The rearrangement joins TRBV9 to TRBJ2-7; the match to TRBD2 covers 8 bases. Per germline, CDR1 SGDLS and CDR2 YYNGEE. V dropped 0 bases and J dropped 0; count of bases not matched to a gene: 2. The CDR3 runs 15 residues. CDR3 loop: CASSVDGTSSYEQYF. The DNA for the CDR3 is TGTGCCAGCAGCGTAGACGGGACTAGCTCCTACGAGCAGTACTTC.

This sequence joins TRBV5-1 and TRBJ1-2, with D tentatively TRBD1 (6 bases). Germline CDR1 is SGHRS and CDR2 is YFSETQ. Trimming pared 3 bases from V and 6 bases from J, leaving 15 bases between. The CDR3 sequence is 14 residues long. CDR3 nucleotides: TGCGCCAGCAGCTCCGAGGGGGGGTTTGATGGCTACACCTTC. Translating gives CASSSEGGFDGYTF.

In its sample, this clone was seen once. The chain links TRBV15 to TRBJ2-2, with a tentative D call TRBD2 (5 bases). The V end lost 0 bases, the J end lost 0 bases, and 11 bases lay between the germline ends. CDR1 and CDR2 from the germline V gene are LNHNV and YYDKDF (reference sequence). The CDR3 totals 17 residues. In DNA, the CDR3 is TGTGCCACCAGCAGAGATTTTATAGCGTCGAACACCGGGGAGCTGTTTTTT. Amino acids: CATSRDFIASNTGELFF.

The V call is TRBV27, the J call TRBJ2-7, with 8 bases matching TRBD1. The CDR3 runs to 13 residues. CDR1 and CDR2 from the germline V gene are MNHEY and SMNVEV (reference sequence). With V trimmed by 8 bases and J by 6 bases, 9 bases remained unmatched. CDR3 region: CASLRPGGGEQYF. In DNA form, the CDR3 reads TGTGCCAGCCTAAGACCAGGGGGCGGCGAGCAGTACTTC.

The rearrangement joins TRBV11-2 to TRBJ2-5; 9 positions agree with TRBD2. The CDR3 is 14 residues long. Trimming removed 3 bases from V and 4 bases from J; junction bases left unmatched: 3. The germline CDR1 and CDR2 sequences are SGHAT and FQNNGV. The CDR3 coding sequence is TGTGCCAGCAGCTTTAGCGGGAGTCTAGAGACCCAGTACTTC. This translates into CASSFSGSLETQYF.

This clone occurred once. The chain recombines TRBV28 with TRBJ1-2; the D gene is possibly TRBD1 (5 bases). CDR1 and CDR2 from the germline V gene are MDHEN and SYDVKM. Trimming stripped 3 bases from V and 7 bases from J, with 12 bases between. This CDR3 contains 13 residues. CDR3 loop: CASSLGGEGGYTF. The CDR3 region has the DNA TGTGCCAGCAGTTTGGGGGGAGAAGGTGGCTACACCTTC.

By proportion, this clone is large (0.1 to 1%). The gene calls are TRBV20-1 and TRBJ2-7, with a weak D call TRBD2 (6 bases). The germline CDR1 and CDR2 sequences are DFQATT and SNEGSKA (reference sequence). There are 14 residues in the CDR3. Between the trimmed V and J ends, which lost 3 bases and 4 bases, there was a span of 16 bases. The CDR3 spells CSASNSREVYEQYF. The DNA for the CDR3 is TGCAGTGCTAGTAATTCGCGGGAAGTTTACGAGCAGTACTTC.

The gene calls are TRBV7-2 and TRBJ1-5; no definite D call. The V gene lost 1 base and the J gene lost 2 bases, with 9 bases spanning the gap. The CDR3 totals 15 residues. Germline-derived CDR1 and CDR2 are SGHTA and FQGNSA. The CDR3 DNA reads TGTGCCAGCAGCTTAGGTAGTCTTGGCAATCAGCCCCAGCATTTT. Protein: CASSLGSLGNQPQHF.

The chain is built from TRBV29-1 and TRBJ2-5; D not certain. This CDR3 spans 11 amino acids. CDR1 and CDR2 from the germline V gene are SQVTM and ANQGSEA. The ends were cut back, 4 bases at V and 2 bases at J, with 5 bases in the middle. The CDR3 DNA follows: TGCAGCGTTGCCGTGCAAGAGACCCAGTACTTC. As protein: CSVAVQETQYF.

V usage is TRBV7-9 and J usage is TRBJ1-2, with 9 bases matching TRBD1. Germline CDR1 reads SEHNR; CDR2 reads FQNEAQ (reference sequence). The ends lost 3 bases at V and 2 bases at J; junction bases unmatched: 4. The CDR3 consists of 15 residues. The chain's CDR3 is CASSLGTGWNYGYTF. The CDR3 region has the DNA TGTGCCAGCAGCTTGGGGACAGGGTGGAACTATGGCTACACCTTC.

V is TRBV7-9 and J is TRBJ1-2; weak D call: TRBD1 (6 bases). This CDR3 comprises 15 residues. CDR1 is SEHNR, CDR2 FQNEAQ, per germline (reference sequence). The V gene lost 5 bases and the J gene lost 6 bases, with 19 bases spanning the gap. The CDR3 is CASSPAAGGLNGYTF. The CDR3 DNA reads TGTGCCAGCAGCCCGGCGGCCGGGGGGCTGAATGGCTACACCTTC.

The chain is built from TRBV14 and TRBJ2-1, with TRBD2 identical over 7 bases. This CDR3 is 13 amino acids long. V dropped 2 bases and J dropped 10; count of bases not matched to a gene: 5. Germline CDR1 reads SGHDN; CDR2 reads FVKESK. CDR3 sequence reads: CASSQFGGGEQFF. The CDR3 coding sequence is TGTGCCAGCAGCCAATTCGGGGGAGGGGAGCAGTTCTTC.

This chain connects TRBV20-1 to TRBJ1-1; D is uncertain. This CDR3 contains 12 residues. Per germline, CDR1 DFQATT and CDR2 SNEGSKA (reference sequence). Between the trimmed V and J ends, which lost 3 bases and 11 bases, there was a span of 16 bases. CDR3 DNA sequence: TGCAGTGCTAGTTCACTGGGGTGGGAGGCTTTCTTT. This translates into CSASSLGWEAFF.

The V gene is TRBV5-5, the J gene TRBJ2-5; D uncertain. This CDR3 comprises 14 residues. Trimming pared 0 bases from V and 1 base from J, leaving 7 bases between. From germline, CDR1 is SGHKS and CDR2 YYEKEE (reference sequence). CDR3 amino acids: CASSLGTVQETQYF. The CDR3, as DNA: TGTGCCAGCAGCTTGGGAACGGTCCAAGAGACCCAGTACTTC. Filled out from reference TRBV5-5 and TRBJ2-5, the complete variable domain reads DAGVTQSPTHLIKTRGQQVTLRCSPISGHKSVSWYQQVLGQGPQFIFQYYEKEERGRGNFPDRFSARQFPNYSSELNVNALLLGDSALYLCASSLGTVQETQYFGPGTRLLVL.